This T cell receptor (beta chain) is from a study of CD8+CD57+ T cells in acquired aplastic anemia. Study-wide results and caveats: CD8+ Simpson's diversity did not differ significantly between patients and controls.

Individuals selected for sequencing had exhibited CD8+CD57+ cell expansion on flow cytometry. TCR beta VDJ and CDR3 profiles were obtained from a genomic DNA template. MiXCR, applied by TCRdb to the reads, yields one record per CDR3 protein. The data contain under 200,000 distinct CDR3 sequences, more than 45% of them singletons. Turning to this clonotype: Its target is not known.

Material for sequencing was sorted CD4+, CD8+, or CD8+CD57+ T cells (not recorded which) from PBMCs. This clonotype was obtained from a human donor with aplastic anemia.

The CDR3 DNA sequence: TGCAGCGCGTACCACGTAGGAGACACCGGGGAGCTGTTTTTT. Encoded protein: CSAYHVGDTGELFF. The V and J genes are TRBV29-1 and TRBJ2-2; D uncertain. Germline V gene lookup returns CDR1 SQVTM and CDR2 ANQGSEA. Trimming cost V 7 bases and J 3 bases, with 15 bases left between them. This CDR3 contains 14 residues.